This TCR beta chain was identified during a study of T cell repertoires in cytomegalovirus infection. Study context: As its CMV epitopes, the study selected recently identified HLA-C-restricted and well-studied HLA-B-restricted targets. TCR beta signatures that were public indicated CMV infection and matching HLA type. Study conclusions and caveats: HLA-C-restricted CMV clonotypes gave the most frequent clonotype in two of eight donors. Carriers of CMV and the relevant HLA type were discriminated by public TCR beta frequency.

Germline-derived CDR1 and CDR2 are SGHDN and FVKESK. The CDR3 is 16 residues long. The V end was cut by 0 bases, the J end by 0 bases, with 9 bases between. TCRdb fed the reads into MiXCR, producing one record per CDR3 protein. This table holds 650,000 to 900,000 distinct CDR3 sequences, about 29% found once. This clonotype was picked up a small number of times. The target antigen is unknown. The clonotype comes from a human donor in good health (CMV status not recorded). Some clones in this sample may be carry-over from other donors' samples. This sequence joins TRBV14 and TRBJ2-1; tentatively, D is TRBD2 (6 bases). The source material was cultured CD8+ T cells from PBMCs, sampled from culture after CMV antigen stimulation. The CDR3 bases are TGTGCCAGCAGCCAAGATGTGGGGGGCTCCTACAATGAGCAGTTCTTC. Translating gives CASSQDVGGSYNEQFF.